The clone carrying this T cell receptor (beta chain) was counted a few times. TCRdb re-analysed the 5' RACE reads in MiXCR, keeping a single row per CDR3 protein. The top ten hold roughly 8% of the sample, which has about 160,000 distinct CDR3 sequences, roughly 18% seen once. These data originate in a study of CD8 T cells in ankylosing spondylitis. The germline CDR1 and CDR2 sequences are DFQATT and SNEGSKA (reference sequence). Trimming removed 0 bases at V and 0 bases at J, with 14 bases between. The CDR3 consists of 17 residues. Source material: blood, either unsorted or a sorted T cell fraction (not recorded which). V and J are TRBV20-1 and TRBJ2-2; the D gene is possibly TRBD2 (6 bases). The clonotype comes from a male donor with ankylosing spondylitis or in good health (not recorded which). The CDR3, as DNA: TGCAGTGCTAGAGATCCCGTCGGGGGAACGAACACCGGGGAGCTGTTTTTT. This codes for CSARDPVGGTNTGELFF.